Here is one T cell receptor beta chain with its context. Its antigen remains unidentified. The CDR3 is 15 amino acids. TCRdb's copy holds only in-frame clones and misses some; the assay was immunoSEQ multiplex PCR. The repertoire holds roughly 15,000 clones, with around 80% as singletons. The data stem from a study of T cells after posttransplantation cyclophosphamide. General study findings and limits: Donor-recipient repertoire similarity was low at 1-2 months, rising over year one. Recipient CMV seropositivity and CMV reactivation strongly tracked TRB clonality.

Control samples came 1 year after myeloablative marrow transplants with methotrexate plus calcineurin inhibitor. Here the sequenced sample was PBMCs, taken roughly 460 days after allogeneic stem cell transplant with calcineurin inhibitor and methotrexate. This receptor was taken from a male patient between 25 and 39 years old who received an allogeneic stem cell transplant from an unrelated donor, was CMV-positive, and had acute and chronic GVHD. Some T cells may trace back to the graft donor. The rearrangement joins TRBV21-1 to TRBJ1-1; the table's D call TRBD1 went unverified against the DNA. TRBV21-1 corresponds to a pseudogene. The CDR3 region is CASSRPDRANTEAFF. CDR3 DNA: TGTGCCAGCAGCAGGCCCGACAGGGCGAACACTGAAGCTTTCTTT.